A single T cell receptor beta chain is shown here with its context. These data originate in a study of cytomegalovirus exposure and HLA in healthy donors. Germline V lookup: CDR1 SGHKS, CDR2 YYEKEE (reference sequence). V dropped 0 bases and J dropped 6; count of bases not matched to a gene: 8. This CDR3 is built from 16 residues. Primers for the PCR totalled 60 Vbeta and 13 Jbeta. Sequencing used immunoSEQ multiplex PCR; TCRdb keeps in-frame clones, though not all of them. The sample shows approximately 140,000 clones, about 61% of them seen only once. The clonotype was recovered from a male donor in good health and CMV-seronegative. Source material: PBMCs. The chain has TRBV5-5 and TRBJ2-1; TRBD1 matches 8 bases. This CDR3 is CASSLVPGQEINEQFF. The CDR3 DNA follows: TGTGCCAGCAGCTTGGTTCCGGGACAGGAGATCAATGAGCAGTTCTTC.